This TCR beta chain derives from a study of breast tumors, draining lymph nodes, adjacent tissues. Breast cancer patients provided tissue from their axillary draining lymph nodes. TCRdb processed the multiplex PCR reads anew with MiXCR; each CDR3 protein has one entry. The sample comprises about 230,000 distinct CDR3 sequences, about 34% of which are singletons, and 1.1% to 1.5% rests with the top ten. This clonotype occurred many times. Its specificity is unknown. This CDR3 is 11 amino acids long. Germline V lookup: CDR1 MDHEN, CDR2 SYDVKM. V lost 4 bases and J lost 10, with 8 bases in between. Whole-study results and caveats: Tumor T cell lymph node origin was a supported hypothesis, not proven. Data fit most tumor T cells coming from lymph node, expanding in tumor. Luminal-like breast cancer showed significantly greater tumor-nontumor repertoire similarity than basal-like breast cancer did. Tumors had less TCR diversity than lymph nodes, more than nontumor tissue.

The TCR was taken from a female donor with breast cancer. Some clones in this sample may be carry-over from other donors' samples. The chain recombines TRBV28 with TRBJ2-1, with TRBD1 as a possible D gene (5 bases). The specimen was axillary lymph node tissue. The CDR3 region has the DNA TGTGCCAGCAGTTCTAGGACAGAGCAGTTCTTC. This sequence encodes CASSSRTEQFF.